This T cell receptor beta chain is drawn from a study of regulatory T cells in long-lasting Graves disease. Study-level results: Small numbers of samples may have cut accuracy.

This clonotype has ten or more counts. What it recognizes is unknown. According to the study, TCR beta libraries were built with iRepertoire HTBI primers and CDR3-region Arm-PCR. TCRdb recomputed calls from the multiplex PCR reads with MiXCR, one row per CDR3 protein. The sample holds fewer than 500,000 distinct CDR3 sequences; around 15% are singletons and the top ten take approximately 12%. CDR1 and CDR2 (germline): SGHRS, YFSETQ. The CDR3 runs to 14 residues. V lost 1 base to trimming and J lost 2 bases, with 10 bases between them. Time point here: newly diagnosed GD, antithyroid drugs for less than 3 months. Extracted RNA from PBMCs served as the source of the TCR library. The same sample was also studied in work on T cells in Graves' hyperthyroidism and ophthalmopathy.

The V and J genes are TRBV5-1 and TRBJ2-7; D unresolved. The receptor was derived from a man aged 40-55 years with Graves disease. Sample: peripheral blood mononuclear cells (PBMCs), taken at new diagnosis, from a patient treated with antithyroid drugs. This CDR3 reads CASSLSPGTYEQYF. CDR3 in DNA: TGCGCCAGCAGCTTGAGCCCGGGTACCTACGAGCAGTACTTC.